The 16 T cell receptor beta chains given below trace back to one sample, sequenced in a study of blood T cell repertoires in COVID-19. This table comes from immunoSEQ multiplex PCR, and its TCRdb copy is limited to in-frame clones, with some not included. The sample has approximately 200,000 clones; roughly four fifths are singletons. Sample: peripheral blood. These receptor sequences come from a woman under 40 with acute or convalescent COVID-19.

The chain employs TRBV5-1 and TRBJ2-7; 8 nucleotides agree with TRBD1. Trimming removed 1 base from V and 4 bases from J; junction bases left unmatched: 4. CDR1 is SGHRS, CDR2 YFSETQ, per germline. The CDR3 length is 14 residues. This chain's CDR3 is CASSLSGGLYEQYF. DNA of the CDR3: TGCGCCAGCAGCTTGTCAGGGGGCTTGTACGAGCAGTACTTC.

V is TRBV7-8 and J is TRBJ1-1, with D uncertain. The CDR3 covers 16 residues. Germline lookup yields CDR1 SGHVS and CDR2 FQNEAQ. V was shortened by 5 bases and J by 0 bases, with 16 bases between the two germline ends. The CDR3 nucleotides are TGTGCCAGCAGCCCTCGCATGGCACAAATGAACACTGAAGCTTTCTTT. As protein: CASSPRMAQMNTEAFF.

The chain couples TRBV7-9 to TRBJ2-1; a possible D gene is TRBD2 (6 bases). Germline-derived CDR1 and CDR2 are SEHNR and FQNEAQ (reference sequence). The V end lost 5 bases, the J end lost 5 bases, and 16 bases lay between the germline ends. The CDR3 extends over 15 amino acids. The CDR3 loop reads CASSALPLANNEQFF. The CDR3 nucleotides read TGTGCCAGCAGCGCCCTCCCGCTAGCGAACAATGAGCAGTTCTTC.

The chain recombines TRBV1 with TRBJ2-2; TRBD2 is the table's D call and was not checked against the DNA. TRBV1 is reported as a pseudogene. CDR3 size: 17 residues. The CDR3: CTSSQDRVAGSVGELFF. DNA for the CDR3: TGCACCAGCAGCCAAGATAGGGTAGCGGGGTCTGTCGGGGAGCTGTTTTTT.

V and J are TRBV7-9 and TRBJ2-7; TRBD1 matches 12 bases. The CDR3 covers 15 residues. CDR1 SEHNR and CDR2 FQNEAQ come from the germline V gene (reference sequence). The ends lost 3 bases at V and 6 bases at J; junction bases unmatched: 6. The CDR3 region is CASSLGQGALTEQYF. CDR3 nucleotide sequence: TGTGCCAGCAGCTTGGGACAGGGGGCGCTTACCGAGCAGTACTTC.

The chain couples TRBV27 to TRBJ1-6, with D maybe TRBD1 (6 bases). The ends were cut back, 8 bases at V and 10 bases at J, with 18 bases in the middle. The CDR3 covers 14 residues. The germline gives CDR1 MNHEY, CDR2 SMNVEV (reference sequence). The CDR3 loop is CASAMRRGGSPLHF. Here the CDR3 DNA reads TGTGCCAGCGCGATGAGGAGGGGGGGATCACCCCTCCACTTT.

The chain joins TRBV19 to TRBJ2-2, with 10 bases aligning to TRBD1. Trimming cost V 3 bases and J 3 bases; bases outside gene matches: 4. The CDR3 length is 16 residues. Germline lookup yields CDR1 LNHDA and CDR2 SQIVND (reference sequence). CDR3 protein: CASSIPGQGHTGELFF. CDR3 nucleotides: TGTGCCAGTAGTATCCCGGGACAGGGGCACACCGGGGAGCTGTTTTTT. Full variable domain (outside the CDR3, taken from reference TRBV19 and TRBJ2-2): DGGITQSPKYLFRKEGQNVTLSCEQNLNHDAMYWYRQDPGQGLRLIYYSQIVNDFQKGDIAEGYSVSREKKESFPLTVTSAQKNPTAFYLCASSIPGQGHTGELFFGEGSRLTVL.

This chain links TRBV9 with TRBJ2-1, with 7 bases aligning to TRBD2. Trimming at V came to 4 bases and at J to 6 bases, leaving 10 bases not matched to a gene. Germline values: CDR1 SGDLS, CDR2 YYNGEE. CDR3 length: 15 amino acids. This CDR3 is CASSTTIRTSNEQFF. The CDR3 DNA follows: TGTGCCAGCAGCACCACGATCCGGACTAGCAATGAGCAGTTCTTC.

The rearrangement uses TRBV7-3 and TRBJ2-1; 8 positions agree with TRBD1. The CDR3 covers 14 residues. CDR1 and CDR2 from the germline V gene are SGHTA and FQGTGA. Trimming at V came to 3 bases and at J to 6 bases, leaving 4 bases not matched to a gene. Written as DNA, the CDR3 is TGTGCCAGCAGCTTCGGACAGGGAGTCAATGAGCAGTTCTTC. This translates into CASSFGQGVNEQFF.

The chain uses TRBV21-1 and TRBJ1-4; the table's D call, TRBD1, has no DNA check behind it. TRBV21-1 is reported as a pseudogene. The CDR3 runs to 16 residues. The DNA of the CDR3 is TGTGCCAGCAGCAAAAGGGGACAAACCCGTAATGAAAAACTGTTTTTT. It specifies CASSKRGQTRNEKLFF.

This clone came up a few times. This rearrangement joins TRBV28 to TRBJ1-1, with 7 bases that match TRBD1. CDR3 size: 14 residues. V dropped 5 bases and J dropped 5; count of bases not matched to a gene: 8. The germline gives CDR1 MDHEN, CDR2 SYDVKM. CDR3 loop: CASSPTRGTTEAFF. The DNA for the CDR3 is TGTGCCAGCAGTCCGACCAGGGGGACTACTGAAGCTTTCTTT.

The chain carries TRBV25-1 and TRBJ1-6, with 8 bases fitting TRBD1. The CDR3 sequence is 16 residues long. V lost 2 bases, J lost 7 bases, and 7 bases stayed unmatched. Germline CDR1 reads MGHDK; CDR2 reads SYGVNS. CDR3 coding DNA: TGTGCCAGCAGTGAAACGGCGACAGGGGTCAATTCACCCCTCCACTTT. Its protein product is CASSETATGVNSPLHF.

This clone was detected once. This chain uses TRBV7-9 with TRBJ2-7; 8 bases are a match to TRBD2. V lost 5 bases and J lost 4; bases outside the gene matches: 13. This CDR3 is 16 amino acids long. Germline-derived CDR1 and CDR2 are SEHNR and FQNEAQ (reference sequence). CDR3 loop: CASSPLGAGVKYEQYF. In DNA form, the CDR3 reads TGTGCCAGCAGCCCCCTGGGAGCGGGAGTGAAGTACGAGCAGTACTTC.

The chain combines TRBV14 with TRBJ2-5; 7 bases line up with TRBD2. Germline V gene lookup returns CDR1 SGHDN and CDR2 FVKESK. V lost 1 base, J lost 0 bases, and 11 bases stayed unmatched. This CDR3 is built from 18 residues. The CDR3 nucleotides read TGTGCCAGCAGCCAAGGGATTTCTAGCGGAGAATACCAAGAGACCCAGTACTTC. As protein: CASSQGISSGEYQETQYF.

Concerning this clone: Other nucleotide sequences from this sample produce the same CDR3. The chain recombines TRBV3-1 (or the pseudogene TRBV3-2) with TRBJ1-6, with D possibly TRBD1 on 6 matching bases. V dropped 1 base and J dropped 5 bases, with 9 bases sitting between them. CDR3 size: 15 residues. CDR1 and CDR2 from the germline V gene are LGHDT and YNNKEL (reference sequence). CDR3 sequence reads: CASSQARGNNSPLHF. Here the CDR3 DNA reads TGTGCCAGCAGCCAAGCCAGGGGAAATAATTCACCCCTCCACTTT.

The rearrangement links TRBV27 to TRBJ2-7, with D perhaps TRBD2 (6 bases). V was pared by 2 bases and J by 1 base, with 12 bases between. Per germline, CDR1 MNHEY and CDR2 SMNVEV (reference sequence). CDR3 size: 15 residues. The CDR3: CASSLIAAPSYEQYF. The CDR3 DNA is TGTGCCAGCAGTTTAATAGCGGCCCCTTCCTACGAGCAGTACTTC.